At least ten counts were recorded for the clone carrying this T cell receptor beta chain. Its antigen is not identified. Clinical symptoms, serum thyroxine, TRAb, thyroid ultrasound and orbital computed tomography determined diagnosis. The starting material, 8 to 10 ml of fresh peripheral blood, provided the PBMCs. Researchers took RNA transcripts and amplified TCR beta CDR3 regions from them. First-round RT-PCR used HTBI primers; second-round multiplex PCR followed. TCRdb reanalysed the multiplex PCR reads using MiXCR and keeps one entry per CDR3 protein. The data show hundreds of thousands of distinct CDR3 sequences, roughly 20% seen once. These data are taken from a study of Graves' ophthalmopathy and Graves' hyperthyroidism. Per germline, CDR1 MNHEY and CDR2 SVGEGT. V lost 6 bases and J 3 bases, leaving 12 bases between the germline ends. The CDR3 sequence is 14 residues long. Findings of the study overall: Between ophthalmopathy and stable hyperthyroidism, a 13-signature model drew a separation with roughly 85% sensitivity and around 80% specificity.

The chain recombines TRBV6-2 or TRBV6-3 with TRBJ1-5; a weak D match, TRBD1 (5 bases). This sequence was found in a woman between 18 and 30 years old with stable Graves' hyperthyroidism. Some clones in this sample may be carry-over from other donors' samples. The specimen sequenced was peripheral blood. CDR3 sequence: CASRKRGINQPQHF. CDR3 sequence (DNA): TGTGCCAGCAGGAAAAGGGGTATCAATCAGCCCCAGCATTTT.